The 9 T cell receptor beta chains given below trace back to one sample, sequenced in a study of T cell changes during pregnancy in multiple sclerosis. Generated by immunoSEQ multiplex PCR, the TCRdb table keeps only in-frame clones and is missing some. The data contain around 69,000 clones, approximately 92% of them seen just once; the ten biggest clones take up over 2%. The sample was peripheral blood, taken in the second trimester of pregnancy. These receptors were taken from a female donor in good health, enrolled as a control in a pregnancy study.

The V gene is TRBV20-1, the J gene TRBJ2-5; D gene uncertain. V lost 5 bases, J lost 9 bases, and 10 bases lay in between. The CDR3 consists of 10 residues. The germline V gene encodes CDR1 DFQATT and CDR2 SNEGSKA (reference sequence). The CDR3 bases are TGCAGTGCTTTGGGTGAGGCCCAGTACTTC. Its translation: CSALGEAQYF.

The V gene is TRBV5-4, the J gene TRBJ2-3; 15 bases match TRBD2. The CDR3 contains 16 residues. Germline loops: CDR1 SGHNT, CDR2 YYREEE (reference sequence). V dropped 5 bases and J dropped 7; count of bases not matched to a gene: 8. CDR3 in DNA: TGTGCCAGCAGGGGTGGGACTAGCGGGGGGCCCTATACGCAGTATTTT. Its translation: CASRGGTSGGPYTQYF.

The V and J genes are TRBV4-2 and TRBJ2-5; 9 positions match TRBD2. CDR3 length: 15 residues. Germline CDR1 and CDR2: LGHNA and YNFKEQ. Trimming took 4 bases from V and 2 from J; bases not matched to a gene: 5. This CDR3 reads CASSPGLAFQETQYF. DNA for the CDR3: TGTGCCAGCAGCCCGGGACTAGCCTTTCAAGAGACCCAGTACTTC.

This clone was observed a single time. The chain combines TRBV4-3 with TRBJ2-3; the match to TRBD2 covers 9 bases. Germline V gene data show CDR1 as LGHNA and CDR2 as YSLEER. Unmatched junction bases numbered 11, after V lost 0 bases and J lost 4 bases. This CDR3 spans 18 amino acids. CDR3 nucleotide sequence: TGCGCCAGCAGCCAAGAAAACTGGCGGGGGGGCCGTGCAGATACGCAGTATTTT. Its protein is CASSQENWRGGRADTQYF.

The chain recombines TRBV11-2 with TRBJ2-5; D is unresolved. CDR3 length equals 14 residues. Trimming removed 7 bases from V and 0 bases from J, with 12 bases in between. In germline, CDR1 is SGHAT, CDR2 FQNNGV. The CDR3 nucleotides read TGTGCCAGCATCCATGGCAGGAACCAAGAGACCCAGTACTTC. It specifies CASIHGRNQETQYF.

CDR3 in amino acids: CASSFQANQPQHF. The CDR3 region has the DNA TGCGCCAGCAGTTTTCAGGCCAATCAGCCCCAGCATTTT. The chain employs TRBV4-1 and TRBJ1-5, with unresolved D. V was shortened by 6 bases and J by 3 bases, with 9 bases between the two germline ends. There are 13 residues in the CDR3. The V gene's germline CDR1 is MGHRA and CDR2 YSYEKL.

This clone was detected a few times. The chain is built from TRBV6-1 and TRBJ2-5; a weak D match, TRBD2 (6 bases). Germline V gene lookup returns CDR1 MNHNS and CDR2 SASEGT. The CDR3 runs to 15 residues. V lost 2 bases and J 4 bases, leaving 14 bases between the germline ends. The CDR3 here is CASSERVGGRETQYF. DNA of the CDR3: TGTGCCAGCAGTGAACGGGTGGGGGGAAGAGAGACCCAGTACTTC.

This clone has just a few counts. The chain joins TRBV6-5 to TRBJ1-4; TRBD1 agrees at 8 bases. The ends lost 5 bases at V and 5 bases at J; junction bases unmatched: 4. This CDR3 spans 14 amino acids. The germline V gene encodes CDR1 MNHEY and CDR2 SVGAGI. As DNA, the CDR3 is TGTGCCAGCAGTGGGGACAGGAGGAATGAAAAACTGTTTTTT. Protein product: CASSGDRRNEKLFF.

The chain carries TRBV7-8 and TRBJ2-3; TRBD2 matches at 10 bases. The CDR3 length is 17 residues. Germline values: CDR1 SGHVS, CDR2 FQNEAQ. V was clipped by 2 bases and J by 4 bases; unmatched bases: 9. CDR3 sequence (DNA): TGTGCCAGCAGCTTAATGGGAGCGGGGGGGAGAGCAGATACGCAGTATTTT. It specifies CASSLMGAGGRADTQYF. Complete variable domain (other parts from reference TRBV7-8 and TRBJ2-3): GAGVSQSPRYKVAKRGQDVALRCDPISGHVSLFWYQQALGQGPEFLTYFQNEAQLDKSGLPSDRFFAERPEGSVSTLKIQRTQQEDSAVYLCASSLMGAGGRADTQYFGPGTRLTVL.